This TCR beta chain was found in a study of cytomegalovirus exposure and HLA in healthy donors (TCRdb year 2017). Context from the whole study: According to a later analysis, one platform produced both the 100 to 150 validation repertoires and the 620 or so repertoires of the first cohort. The study aimed to test whether signatures of past pathogen exposure could be identified by cataloging public T cell receptors. Besides the first cohort of about 730 subjects, a separate validation cohort made up of 120 different subjects was used. To predict cytomegalovirus infection status, the study combined high-throughput TCR immunosequencing, statistical association of individual TCRs with disease status, and machine learning.

The receptor library was made with the immunoSEQ multiplex PCR assay. In the paper's pipeline: A statistical classification framework was developed to diagnose cytomegalovirus status using the catalog of TCR beta chain sequences. As stored in TCRdb, this immuneACCESS dataset retains in-frame rearrangements with V and J assigned. A fraction of the clones does not appear; measured against another copy, unresolved V genes explain less than half of the discrepancy, and the remainder lacks a known reason. That table is the source of V, J and clone size, and D and trimming were worked out from the DNA. Here the sample has 90,000 to 130,000 clones; roughly 84% occur a single time. Roughly 3% of the sample comes from the top ten. General findings and caveats noted by the study authors: In vitro tests confirmed that a few of the cytomegalovirus-associated TCR beta chains recognize cytomegalovirus antigens. In a later analysis, TCRs clustered in the first cohort were found to also tend to co-occur in the roughly 110 validation repertoires, with over 90% of cluster scores above 0. The study gave a list of over 150 TCR beta chains associated with cytomegalovirus. Across donors, most TCR sequences were observed very rarely, whereas some public TCRs were present in many individuals. A later analysis lacked HLA typing for the validation cohort, so it scored co-occurrence in that cohort across all 110 or so repertoires. According to the authors, the approach could potentially be generalized to other disease states and immunological phenotypes. The classifier was reported to diagnose cytomegalovirus status with high specificity and sensitivity in both the original cohort and the validation cohort.

Donors formed part of the validation cohort, which comprised 120 or so subjects and was distinct from the first cohort of 666 subjects. The table lists this clone with a count of one. Its specific antigen is unknown. Within one base of it there is no much larger clone, and no base qualities were kept. The clonotype was recovered from a woman aged 18-29 years in good health and CMV-seronegative. Sequencing was done on a sample of PBMCs.

The DNA sequence reads TGTGCCAGTAGGGGCCCACGGACTAACTATGGCTACACCTTC. This translates into CASRGPRTNYGYTF. The chain employs TRBV19 and TRBJ1-2; there is no confident call for the D gene. V and J lose 6 bases and 0 bases, and a span of 11 bases separates them. For CDR1 and CDR2, the germline V gene (reference sequence) lists LNHDA and SQIVND. The CDR3 sequence holds 14 residues, the cysteine and phenylalanine included. Here the CDR3 DNA is all that survives: 42 bases in frame from base 1.